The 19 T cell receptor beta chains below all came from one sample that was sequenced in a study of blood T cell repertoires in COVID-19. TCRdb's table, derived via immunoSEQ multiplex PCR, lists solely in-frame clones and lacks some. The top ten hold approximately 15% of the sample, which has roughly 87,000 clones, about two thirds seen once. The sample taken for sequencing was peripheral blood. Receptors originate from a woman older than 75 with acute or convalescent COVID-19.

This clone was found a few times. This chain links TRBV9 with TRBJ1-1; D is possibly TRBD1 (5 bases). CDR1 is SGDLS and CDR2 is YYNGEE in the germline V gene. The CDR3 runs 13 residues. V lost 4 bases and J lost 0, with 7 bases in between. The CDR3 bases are TGTGCCAGCAGCCGACAGCTGAACACTGAAGCTTTCTTT. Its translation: CASSRQLNTEAFF.

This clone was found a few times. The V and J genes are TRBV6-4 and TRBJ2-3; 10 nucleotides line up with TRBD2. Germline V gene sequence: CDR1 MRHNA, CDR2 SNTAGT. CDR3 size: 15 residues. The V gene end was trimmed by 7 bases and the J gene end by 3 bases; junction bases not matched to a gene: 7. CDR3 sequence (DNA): TGTGCCAGCATGGCCAGCGGGGGGGCGACAGATACGCAGTATTTT. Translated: CASMASGGATDTQYF.

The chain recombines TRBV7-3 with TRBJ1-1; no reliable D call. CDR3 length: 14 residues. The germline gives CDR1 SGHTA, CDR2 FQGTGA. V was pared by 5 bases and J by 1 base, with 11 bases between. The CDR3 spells CASSLRAGNTEAFF. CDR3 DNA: TGTGCCAGCAGCCTAAGGGCGGGGAACACTGAAGCTTTCTTT.

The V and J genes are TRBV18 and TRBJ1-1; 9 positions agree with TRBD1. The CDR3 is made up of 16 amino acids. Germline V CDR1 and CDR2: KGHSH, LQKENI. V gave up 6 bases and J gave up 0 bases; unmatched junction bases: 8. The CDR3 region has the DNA TGTGCCAGCTCCCCCCGGGACAGGGACATGAACACTGAAGCTTTCTTT. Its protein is CASSPRDRDMNTEAFF.

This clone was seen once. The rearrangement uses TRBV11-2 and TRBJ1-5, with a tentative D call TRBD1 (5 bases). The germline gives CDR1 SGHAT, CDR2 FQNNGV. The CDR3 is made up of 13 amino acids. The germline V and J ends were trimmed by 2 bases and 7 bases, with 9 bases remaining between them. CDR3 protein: CASSLQGGQPQHF. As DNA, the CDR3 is TGTGCCAGCAGCTTACAGGGTGGACAGCCCCAGCATTTT.

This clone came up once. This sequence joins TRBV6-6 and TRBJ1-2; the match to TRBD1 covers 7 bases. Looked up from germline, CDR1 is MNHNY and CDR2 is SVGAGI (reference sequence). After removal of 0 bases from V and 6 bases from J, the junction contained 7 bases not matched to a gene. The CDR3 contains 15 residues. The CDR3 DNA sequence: TGTGCCAGCAGTTACTCCTTACAGGGGAGCAATGGCTACACCTTC. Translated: CASSYSLQGSNGYTF.

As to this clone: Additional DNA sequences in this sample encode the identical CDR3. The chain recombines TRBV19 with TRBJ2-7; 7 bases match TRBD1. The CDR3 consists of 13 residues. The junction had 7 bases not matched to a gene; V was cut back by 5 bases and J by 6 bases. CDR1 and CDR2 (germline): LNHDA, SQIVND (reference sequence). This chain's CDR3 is CASSPWTGAEQYF. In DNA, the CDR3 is TGTGCCAGTAGTCCGTGGACAGGTGCCGAGCAGTACTTC. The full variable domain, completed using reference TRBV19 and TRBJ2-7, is DGGITQSPKYLFRKEGQNVTLSCEQNLNHDAMYWYRQDPGQGLRLIYYSQIVNDFQKGDIAEGYSVSREKKESFPLTVTSAQKNPTAFYLCASSPWTGAEQYFGPGTRLTVT.

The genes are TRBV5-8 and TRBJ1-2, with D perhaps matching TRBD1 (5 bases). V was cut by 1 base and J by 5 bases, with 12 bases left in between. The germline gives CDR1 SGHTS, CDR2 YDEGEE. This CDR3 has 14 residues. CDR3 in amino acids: CASSLIGGEYGYTF. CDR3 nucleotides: TGTGCCAGCAGCTTGATTGGGGGGGAATATGGCTACACCTTC.

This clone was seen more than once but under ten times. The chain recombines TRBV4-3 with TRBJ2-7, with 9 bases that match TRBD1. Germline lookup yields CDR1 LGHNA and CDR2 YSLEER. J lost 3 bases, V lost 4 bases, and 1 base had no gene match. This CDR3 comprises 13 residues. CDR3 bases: TGCGCCAGCAGCCGGGACAGGGACTACGAGCAGTACTTC. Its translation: CASSRDRDYEQYF.

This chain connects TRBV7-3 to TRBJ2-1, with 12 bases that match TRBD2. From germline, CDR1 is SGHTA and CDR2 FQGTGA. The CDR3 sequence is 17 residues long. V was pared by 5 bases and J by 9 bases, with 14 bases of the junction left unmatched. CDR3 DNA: TGTGCCAGCAGCCCAGAGGCGCCCGGACTAGCGGGGTCTGAGCAGTTCTTC. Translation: CASSPEAPGLAGSEQFF.

The DNA of the CDR3 is TGTGCCAGCAGCTTCAGGTGGAACACCGGGGAGCTGTTTTTT. This encodes CASSFRWNTGELFF. The chain employs TRBV11-1 and TRBJ2-2; D unclear. This CDR3 is built from 14 residues. The germline V and J ends were trimmed by 3 bases and 1 base, with 6 bases remaining between them. Germline CDR1 is SGHAT and CDR2 is FQDESV (reference sequence).

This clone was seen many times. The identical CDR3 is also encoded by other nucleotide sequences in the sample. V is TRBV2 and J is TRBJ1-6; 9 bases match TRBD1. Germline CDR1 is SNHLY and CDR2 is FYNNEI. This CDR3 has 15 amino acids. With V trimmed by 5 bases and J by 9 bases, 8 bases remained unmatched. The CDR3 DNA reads TGTGCCAGCAGTCAACAGGGGGCTCGAGGTTCACCCCTCCACTTT. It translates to CASSQQGARGSPLHF.

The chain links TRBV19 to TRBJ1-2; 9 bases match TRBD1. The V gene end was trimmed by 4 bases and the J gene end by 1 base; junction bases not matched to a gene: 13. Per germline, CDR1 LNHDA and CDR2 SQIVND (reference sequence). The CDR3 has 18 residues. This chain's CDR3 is CASSKAGTGLLLNYGYTF. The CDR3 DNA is TGTGCCAGTAGTAAAGCCGGGACAGGGCTTTTACTTAACTATGGCTACACCTTC.

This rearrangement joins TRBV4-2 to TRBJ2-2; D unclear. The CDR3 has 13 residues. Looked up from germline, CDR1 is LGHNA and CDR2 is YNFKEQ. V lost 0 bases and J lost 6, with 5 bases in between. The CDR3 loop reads CASSQDRAGELFF. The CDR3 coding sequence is TGTGCCAGCAGCCAAGATCGGGCCGGGGAGCTGTTTTTT.

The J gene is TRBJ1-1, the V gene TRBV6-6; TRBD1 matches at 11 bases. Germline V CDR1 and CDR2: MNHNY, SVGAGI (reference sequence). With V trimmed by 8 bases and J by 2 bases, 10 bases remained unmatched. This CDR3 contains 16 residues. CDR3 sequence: CASPPGTGGYNTEAFF. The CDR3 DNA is TGTGCCAGCCCCCCCGGGACAGGGGGATACAACACTGAAGCTTTCTTT.

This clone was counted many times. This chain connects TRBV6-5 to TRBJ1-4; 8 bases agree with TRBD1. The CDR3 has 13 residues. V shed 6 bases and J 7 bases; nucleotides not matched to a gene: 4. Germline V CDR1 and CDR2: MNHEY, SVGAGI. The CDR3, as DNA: TGTGCCAGCAGCCGGACAGGGACTGAAAAACTGTTTTTT. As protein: CASSRTGTEKLFF.

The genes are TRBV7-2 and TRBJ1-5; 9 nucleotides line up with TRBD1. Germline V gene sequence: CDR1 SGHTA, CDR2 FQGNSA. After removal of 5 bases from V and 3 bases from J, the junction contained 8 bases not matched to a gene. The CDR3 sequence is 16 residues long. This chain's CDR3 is CASSIQGAASNQPQHF. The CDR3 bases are TGTGCCAGCAGCATACAGGGGGCGGCCTCCAATCAGCCCCAGCATTTT.

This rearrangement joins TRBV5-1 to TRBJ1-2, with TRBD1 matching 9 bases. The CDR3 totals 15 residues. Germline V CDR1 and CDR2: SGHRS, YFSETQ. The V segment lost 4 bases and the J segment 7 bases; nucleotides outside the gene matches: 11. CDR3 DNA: TGCGCCAGCAGCCCAAGGGACAGGGTGAAGGCTGGCTACACCTTC. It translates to CASSPRDRVKAGYTF.

CDR3 sequence reads: CASSTGEGHGYTF. The DNA of the CDR3 is TGTGCCAGCAGCACGGGGGAGGGACATGGCTACACCTTC. The chain uses TRBV7-2 and TRBJ1-2; D is perhaps TRBD1 (5 bases). CDR1 is SGHTA, CDR2 FQGNSA, per germline. Deletions cut 5 bases from V and 6 bases from J, with 13 bases between. The CDR3 is 13 residues long.